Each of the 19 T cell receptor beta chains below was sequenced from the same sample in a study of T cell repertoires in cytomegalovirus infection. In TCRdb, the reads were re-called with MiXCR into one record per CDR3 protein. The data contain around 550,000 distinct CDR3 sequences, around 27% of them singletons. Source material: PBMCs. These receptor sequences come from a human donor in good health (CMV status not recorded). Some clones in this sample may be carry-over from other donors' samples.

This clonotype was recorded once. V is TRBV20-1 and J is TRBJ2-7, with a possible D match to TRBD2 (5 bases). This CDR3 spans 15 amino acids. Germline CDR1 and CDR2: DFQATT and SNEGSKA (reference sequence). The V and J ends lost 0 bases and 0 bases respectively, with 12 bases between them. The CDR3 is CSARDTRTGSYEQYF. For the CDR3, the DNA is TGCAGTGCTAGAGACACGAGGACTGGCTCCTACGAGCAGTACTTC.

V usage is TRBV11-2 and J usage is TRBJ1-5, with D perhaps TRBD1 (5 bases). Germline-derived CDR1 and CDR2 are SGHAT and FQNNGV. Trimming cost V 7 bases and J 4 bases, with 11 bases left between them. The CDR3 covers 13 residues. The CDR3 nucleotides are TGTGCCAGCACCTTGGGGGGGAATCAGCCCCAGCATTTT. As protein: CASTLGGNQPQHF.

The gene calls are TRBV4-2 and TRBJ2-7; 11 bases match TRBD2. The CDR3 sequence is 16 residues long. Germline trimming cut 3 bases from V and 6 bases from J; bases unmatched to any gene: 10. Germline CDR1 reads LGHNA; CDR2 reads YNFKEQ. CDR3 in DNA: TGTGCCAGCAGCCAGGCTGCGGGACTAGCGGTTTCCGAGCAGTACTTC. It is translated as CASSQAAGLAVSEQYF.

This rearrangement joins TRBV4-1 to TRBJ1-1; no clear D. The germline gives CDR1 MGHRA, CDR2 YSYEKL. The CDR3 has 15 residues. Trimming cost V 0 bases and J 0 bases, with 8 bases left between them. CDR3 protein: CASSQDPGLNTEAFF. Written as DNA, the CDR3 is TGCGCCAGCAGCCAAGATCCAGGACTGAACACTGAAGCTTTCTTT.

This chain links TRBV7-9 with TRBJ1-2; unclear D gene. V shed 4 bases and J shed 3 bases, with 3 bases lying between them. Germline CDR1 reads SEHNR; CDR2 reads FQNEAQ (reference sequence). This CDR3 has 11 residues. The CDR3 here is CASSYYYGYTF. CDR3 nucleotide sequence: TGTGCCAGCAGCTATTACTATGGCTACACCTTC.

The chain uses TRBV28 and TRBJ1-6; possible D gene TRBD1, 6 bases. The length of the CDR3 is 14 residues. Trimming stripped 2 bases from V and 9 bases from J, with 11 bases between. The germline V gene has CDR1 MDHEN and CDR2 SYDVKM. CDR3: CASSLGTRGSPLHF. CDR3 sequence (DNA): TGTGCCAGCAGTTTAGGGACACGGGGTTCACCCCTCCACTTT. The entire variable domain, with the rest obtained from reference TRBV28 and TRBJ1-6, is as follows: DVKVTQSSRYLVKRTGEKVFLECVQDMDHENMFWYRQDPGLGLRLIYFSYDVKMKEKGDIPEGYSVSREKKERFSLILESASTNQTSMYLCASSLGTRGSPLHFGNGTRLTVT.

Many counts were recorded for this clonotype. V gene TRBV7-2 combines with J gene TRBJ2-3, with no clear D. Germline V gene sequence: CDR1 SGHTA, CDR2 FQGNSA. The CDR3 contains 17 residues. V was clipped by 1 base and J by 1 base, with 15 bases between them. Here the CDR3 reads CASSLGGGFYRTDTQYF. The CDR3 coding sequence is TGTGCCAGCAGCTTAGGTGGCGGTTTTTATCGCACAGATACGCAGTATTTT.

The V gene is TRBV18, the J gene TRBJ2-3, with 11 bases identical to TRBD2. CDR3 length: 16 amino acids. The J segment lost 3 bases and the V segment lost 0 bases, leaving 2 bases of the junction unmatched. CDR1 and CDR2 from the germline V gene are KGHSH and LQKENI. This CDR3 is CASSPPPSGRTDTQYF. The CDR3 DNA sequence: TGTGCCAGCTCACCACCGCCTAGCGGGAGGACAGATACGCAGTATTTT.

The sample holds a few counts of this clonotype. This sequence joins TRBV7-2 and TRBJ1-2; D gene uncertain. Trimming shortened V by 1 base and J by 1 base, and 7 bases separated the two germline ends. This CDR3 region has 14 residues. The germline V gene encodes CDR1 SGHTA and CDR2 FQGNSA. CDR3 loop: CASSLESHNYGYTF. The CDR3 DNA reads TGTGCCAGCAGCTTAGAGTCACATAACTATGGCTACACCTTC.

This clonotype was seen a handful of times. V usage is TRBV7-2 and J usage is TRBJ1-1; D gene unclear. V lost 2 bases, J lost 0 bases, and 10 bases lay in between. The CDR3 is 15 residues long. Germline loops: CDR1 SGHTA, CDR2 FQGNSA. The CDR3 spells CASSLFGTMNTEAFF. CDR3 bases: TGTGCCAGCAGCTTATTTGGCACGATGAACACTGAAGCTTTCTTT. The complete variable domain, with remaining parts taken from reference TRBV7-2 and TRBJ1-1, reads GAGVSQSPSNKVTEKGKDVELRCDPISGHTALYWYRQSLGQGLEFLIYFQGNSAPDKSGLPSDRFSAERTGGSVSTLTIQRTQQEDSAVYLCASSLFGTMNTEAFFGQGTRLTVV.

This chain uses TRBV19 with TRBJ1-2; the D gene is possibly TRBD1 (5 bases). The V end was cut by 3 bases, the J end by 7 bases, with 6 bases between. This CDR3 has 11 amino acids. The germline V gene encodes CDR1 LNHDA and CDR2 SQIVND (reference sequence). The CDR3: CASSMGPGYTF. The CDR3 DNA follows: TGTGCCAGTAGTATGGGACCTGGCTACACCTTC.

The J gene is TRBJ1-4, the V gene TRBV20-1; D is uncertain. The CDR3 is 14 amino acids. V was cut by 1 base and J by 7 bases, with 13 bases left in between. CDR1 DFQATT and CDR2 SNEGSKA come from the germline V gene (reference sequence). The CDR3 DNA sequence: TGCAGTGCTAGAGTTGACACCCTAGGTGAAAAACTGTTTTTT. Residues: CSARVDTLGEKLFF.

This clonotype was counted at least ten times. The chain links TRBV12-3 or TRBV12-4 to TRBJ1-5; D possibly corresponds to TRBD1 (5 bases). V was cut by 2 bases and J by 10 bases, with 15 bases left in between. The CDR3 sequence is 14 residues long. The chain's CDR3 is CASSLQQGMQPQHF. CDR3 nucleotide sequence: TGTGCCAGCAGTTTACAGCAGGGAATGCAACCCCAGCATTTT.

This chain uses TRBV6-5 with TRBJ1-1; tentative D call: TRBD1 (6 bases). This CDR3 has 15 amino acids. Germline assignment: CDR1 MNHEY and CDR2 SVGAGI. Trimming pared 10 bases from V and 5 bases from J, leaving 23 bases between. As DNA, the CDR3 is TGTGCCAACAAAATCGGAGGGGGGCGCTTGACTGAAGCTTTCTTT. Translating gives CANKIGGGRLTEAFF.

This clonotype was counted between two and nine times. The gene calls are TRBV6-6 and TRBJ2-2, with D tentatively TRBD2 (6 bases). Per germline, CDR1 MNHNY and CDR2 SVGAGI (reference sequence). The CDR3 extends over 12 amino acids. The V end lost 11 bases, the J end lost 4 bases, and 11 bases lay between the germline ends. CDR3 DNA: TGTGCCGCGGAGGGCCGCACCGGGGAGCTGTTTTTT. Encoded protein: CAAEGRTGELFF.

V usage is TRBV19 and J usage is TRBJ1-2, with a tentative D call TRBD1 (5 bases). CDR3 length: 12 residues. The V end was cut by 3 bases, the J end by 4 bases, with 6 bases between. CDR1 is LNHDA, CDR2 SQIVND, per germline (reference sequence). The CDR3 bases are TGTGCCAGTAGTATCAGGGCCTATGGCTACACCTTC. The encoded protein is CASSIRAYGYTF.

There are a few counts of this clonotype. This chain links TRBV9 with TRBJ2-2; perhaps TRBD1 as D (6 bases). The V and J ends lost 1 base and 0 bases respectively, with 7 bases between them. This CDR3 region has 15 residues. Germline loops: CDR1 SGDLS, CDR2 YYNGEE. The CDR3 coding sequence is TGTGCCAGCAGCGTAACAGGGCCGAACACCGGGGAGCTGTTTTTT. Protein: CASSVTGPNTGELFF.

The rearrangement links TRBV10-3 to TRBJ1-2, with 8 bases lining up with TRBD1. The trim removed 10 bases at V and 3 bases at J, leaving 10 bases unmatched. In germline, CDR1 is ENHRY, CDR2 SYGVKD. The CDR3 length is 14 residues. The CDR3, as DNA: TGTGCCACCAAGTCGACAGGGGATGACTATGGCTACACCTTC. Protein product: CATKSTGDDYGYTF.

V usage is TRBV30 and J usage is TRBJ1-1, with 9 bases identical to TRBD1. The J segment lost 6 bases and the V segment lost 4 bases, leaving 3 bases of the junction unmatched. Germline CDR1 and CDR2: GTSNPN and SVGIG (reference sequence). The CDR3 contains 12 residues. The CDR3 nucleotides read TGTGCCTGGACGGACAGGGGTTCTGAAGCTTTCTTT. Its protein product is CAWTDRGSEAFF.